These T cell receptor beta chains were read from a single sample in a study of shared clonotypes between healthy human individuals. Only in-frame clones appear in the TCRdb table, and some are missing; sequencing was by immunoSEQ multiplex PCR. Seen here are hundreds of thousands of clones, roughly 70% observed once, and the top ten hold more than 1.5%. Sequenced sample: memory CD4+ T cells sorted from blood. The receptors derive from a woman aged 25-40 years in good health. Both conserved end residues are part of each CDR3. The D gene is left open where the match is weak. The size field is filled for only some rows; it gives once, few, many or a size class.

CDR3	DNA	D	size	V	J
CASSQPGTRTYEQFF	TGCGCCAGCAGCCAACCCGGGACCAGGACGTATGAGCAGTTCTTC	.	once	TRBV4-1	TRBJ2-1
CASRTGQGVYGYTF	TGTGCCAGCAGAACCGGACAGGGGGTCTATGGCTACACCTTC	TRBD1	.	TRBV28	TRBJ1-2
CASSPWDDSNQPQHF	TGTGCCAGTAGTCCATGGGACGATAGCAATCAGCCCCAGCATTTT	.	.	TRBV19	TRBJ1-5
CASSFPATGKGEAFF	TGTGCCAGCAGTTTCCCCGCTACAGGGAAAGGTGAAGCTTTCTTT	.	.	TRBV28	TRBJ1-1
CASSQDHRTSGIHEQYF	TGTGCCAGCAGCCAAGATCATCGAACTAGCGGGATCCACGAGCAGTACTTC	TRBD2	few	TRBV4-2	TRBJ2-7
CASSLDRSHYGYTF	TGCGCCAGCAGCTTGGACAGGTCCCACTATGGCTACACCTTC	.	many	TRBV5-1	TRBJ1-2
CASSFGTGRQTQYF	TGCGCCAGCAGCTTCGGGACAGGGAGACAGACCCAGTACTTC	TRBD1	few	TRBV5-1	TRBJ2-5
CASSLDSLFFHQETQYF	TGTGCCAGCAGCTTAGATAGTTTGTTTTTTCACCAAGAGACCCAGTACTTC	.	.	TRBV11-2	TRBJ2-5
CASRPYSAASYEQYF	TGTGCCAGTAGACCTTACTCGGCTGCATCCTACGAGCAGTACTTC	.	.	TRBV19	TRBJ2-7
CASSVASWGQGGSEQYF	TGTGCCAGCAGCGTAGCTAGTTGGGGACAGGGAGGCTCCGAGCAGTACTTC	TRBD1	.	TRBV9	TRBJ2-7
CASMDGGSGANVLTF	TGTGCCAGCATGGACGGCGGCTCTGGGGCCAACGTCCTGACTTTC	.	.	TRBV2	TRBJ2-6
CASSEERGLSTDTQYF	TGTGCCAGCAGTGAAGAGCGGGGACTTAGCACAGATACGCAGTATTTT	TRBD2	few	TRBV6-1	TRBJ2-3
CASSAQGHSGSYNEQFF	TGTGCCAGCAGCGCCCAAGGCCACTCGGGGTCCTACAATGAGCAGTTCTTC	.	few	TRBV9	TRBJ2-1
CASRGQGRYSEAFF	TGTGCCAGCAGGGGACAGGGGAGGTATTCTGAAGCTTTCTTT	TRBD1	.	TRBV27	TRBJ1-1
CASSQRTGYNEQFF	TGTGCCAGCAGCCAAAGGACAGGGTACAATGAGCAGTTCTTC	TRBD1	.	TRBV4-2	TRBJ2-1
CASSLDSASYNEQFF	TGCGCCAGCAGCTTAGACTCCGCCTCCTACAATGAGCAGTTCTTC	.	.	TRBV5-1	TRBJ2-1
CASRDSYSNQPQHF	TGTGCCAGCAGGGACAGCTATAGCAATCAGCCCCAGCATTTT	.	many	TRBV28	TRBJ1-5
CASSYSGQYNQPQHF	TGTGCCAGCAGTTACTCTGGACAGTACAATCAGCCCCAGCATTTT	.	.	TRBV6-5	TRBJ1-5
CASSLVPGGGDTQYF	TGCGCCAGCAGCTTGGTCCCGGGAGGGGGAGATACGCAGTATTTT	TRBD2	.	TRBV5-1	TRBJ2-3
CASSQSFLGARSLEPQHF	TGTGCCAGCAGCCAGAGTTTTCTGGGGGCGCGTTCTTTAGAGCCCCAGCATTTT	.	.	TRBV5-8	TRBJ1-5
CASSALQGDTQYF	TGTGCCAGTAGTGCTTTACAGGGAGATACGCAGTATTTT	.	.	TRBV19	TRBJ2-3
CASSIMERETQYF	TGTGCCAGTAGTATAATGGAGCGGGAGACCCAGTACTTC	.	many	TRBV19	TRBJ2-5
CASSLGGVTEAFF	TGTGCCAGCAGCTTAGGTGGGGTCACTGAAGCTTTCTTT	.	.	TRBV7-2	TRBJ1-1
CASSLTSPTYEQYF	TGTGCCAGCAGTTTAACCTCGCCAACCTACGAGCAGTACTTC	.	once	TRBV28	TRBJ2-7
CASSQDPRQGAGSNQPQHF	TGCGCCAGCAGCCAAGATCCCCGGCAGGGGGCCGGTAGCAATCAGCCCCAGCATTTT	TRBD1	.	TRBV4-1	TRBJ1-5
CASSPGAGLTDTQYF	TGTGCCAGCTCACCAGGCGCAGGGTTGACAGATACGCAGTATTTT	.	.	TRBV18	TRBJ2-3
CASSPSGTVYYEQYF	TGTGCCAGCAGCCCCTCCGGGACAGTATACTACGAGCAGTACTTC	TRBD1	many	TRBV11-3	TRBJ2-7
CASSPLGDRGETQYF	TGTGCCAGCAGCCCACTCGGGGACCGGGGAGAGACCCAGTACTTC	.	.	TRBV11-2	TRBJ2-5
CASSLDDSNQPQHF	TGCGCCAGCAGCTTGGACGATAGCAATCAGCCCCAGCATTTT	.	many	TRBV5-1	TRBJ1-5
CASSLPGGVETQYF	TGTGCCAGCAGCCTCCCCGGGGGAGTGGAGACCCAGTACTTC	.	many	TRBV9	TRBJ2-5
CASRAATVEQYF	TGTGCCAGCAGGGCTGCGACAGTCGAGCAGTACTTC	.	few	TRBV2	TRBJ2-7
CASSRREARYNEQFF	TGTGCCAGTAGTCGTCGGGAGGCCCGTTACAATGAGCAGTTCTTC	TRBD2	once	TRBV19	TRBJ2-1
CASSLGPSSYEQYF	TGTGCCAGCAGCTTGGGGCCGAGCTCCTACGAGCAGTACTTC	.	.	TRBV11-3	TRBJ2-7
CASSLGAEQFF	TGTGCCAGCAGCCTCGGGGCTGAGCAGTTCTTC	.	many	TRBV9	TRBJ2-1
CASSPLRDRAPSF	TGTGCCAGCTCACCCTTGAGGGACAGGGCTCCAAGTTTT	TRBD1	.	TRBV18	TRBJ2-3
CASSPTSGSLSYNEQFF	TGTGCCAGCAGTCCGACTAGCGGGAGCCTTTCCTACAATGAGCAGTTCTTC	TRBD2	few	TRBV7-2	TRBJ2-1
CASSLGTGSSTDTQYF	TGCGCCAGCAGCCTGGGGACAGGGTCTAGCACAGATACGCAGTATTTT	TRBD1	.	TRBV4-1	TRBJ2-3
CATRDPPETQYF	TGTGCCACTCGAGACCCCCCAGAGACCCAGTACTTC	.	few	TRBV10-3	TRBJ2-5
CSVEGQTEAFF	TGCAGCGTTGAGGGGCAGACTGAAGCTTTCTTT	.	.	TRBV29-1	TRBJ1-1
CASSTILGDGSYEQYF	TGTGCCAGCAGTACAATTCTGGGAGATGGCTCCTACGAGCAGTACTTC	.	.	TRBV28	TRBJ2-7
CSVAVGTGRETQYF	TGCAGCGTTGCTGTCGGGACAGGGAGGGAGACCCAGTACTTC	TRBD1	.	TRBV29-1	TRBJ2-5
CASRSWADTGELFF	TGTGCCAGCAGGTCTTGGGCGGACACCGGGGAGCTGTTTTTT	.	.	TRBV25-1	TRBJ2-2
CASKGGRAGANVLTF	TGTGCCAGCAAGGGTGGTAGGGCTGGGGCCAACGTCCTGACTTTC	.	.	TRBV28	TRBJ2-6
CASRGGTNYGYTF	TGTGCCAGCAGGGGGGGAACTAACTATGGCTACACCTTC	.	.	TRBV2	TRBJ1-2
CASSLDTISGNTIYF	TGTGCCAGCAGTTTAGACACCATCTCTGGAAACACCATATATTTT	.	.	TRBV2	TRBJ1-3
CSVEDLGDEQYF	TGCAGCGTTGAAGATCTGGGGGACGAGCAGTACTTC	.	once	TRBV29-1	TRBJ2-7
CASSLRYRANEQFF	TGTGCCAGCAGTTTAAGGTACCGTGCCAATGAGCAGTTCTTC	.	many	TRBV27	TRBJ2-1
CSVSRAESLYEQYF	TGCAGCGTCTCCAGGGCAGAGTCACTCTACGAGCAGTACTTC	.	once	TRBV29-1	TRBJ2-7
CASTSRVGEGETQYF	TGTGCCAGCACCTCAAGGGTAGGGGAAGGCGAGACCCAGTACTTC	.	many	TRBV6-6	TRBJ2-5
CASSEGTGGLGELFF	TGTGCCAGCAGTGAAGGGACAGGGGGCCTCGGGGAGCTGTTTTTT	TRBD1	.	TRBV25-1	TRBJ2-2
CASTPGHFNYGYTF	TGTGCCAGTACCCCGGGACACTTTAACTATGGCTACACCTTC	.	.	TRBV19	TRBJ1-2
CASSLDRGVDEQFF	TGTGCCAGCAGCTTAGACAGGGGTGTCGATGAGCAGTTCTTC	TRBD1	.	TRBV7-9	TRBJ2-1
CASSQTYAGTEAFF	TGTGCCAGCTCCCAGACGTACGCCGGCACTGAAGCTTTCTTT	.	once	TRBV27	TRBJ1-1
CASSRGHGTEAFF	TGCGCCAGCAGCAGGGGACATGGCACTGAAGCTTTCTTT	.	.	TRBV5-1	TRBJ1-1
CAISDLVGHSSYEQYF	TGTGCCATCAGTGATTTGGTGGGGCACTCTTCCTACGAGCAGTACTTC	.	.	TRBV10-3	TRBJ2-7